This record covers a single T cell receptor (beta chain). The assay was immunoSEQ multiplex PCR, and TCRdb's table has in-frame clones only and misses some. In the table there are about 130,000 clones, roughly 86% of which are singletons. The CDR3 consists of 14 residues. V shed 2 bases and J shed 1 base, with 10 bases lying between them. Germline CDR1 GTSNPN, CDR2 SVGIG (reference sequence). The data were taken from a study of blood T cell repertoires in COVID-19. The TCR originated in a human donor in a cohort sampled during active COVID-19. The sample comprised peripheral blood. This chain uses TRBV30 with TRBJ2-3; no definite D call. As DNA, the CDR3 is TGTGCCTGGAGTCGGTCAGGCGGCACAGATACGCAGTATTTT. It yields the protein CAWSRSGGTDTQYF.